One and the same sample provided the 10 T cell receptor beta chains below, sequenced in a study of radiotherapy plus CTLA-4 blockade in lung cancer. Profiled with immunoSEQ multiplex PCR; TCRdb holds only in-frame clones, not every one. In the table there are roughly 77,000 clones, 70% to 80% of which are singletons. Material: peripheral blood, obtained from a patient treated with radiotherapy plus ipilimumab. These receptors originate from a human donor with non-small cell lung cancer whose response to radiotherapy plus ipilimumab could not be evaluated.

The CDR3 reads CASSLVGAQPQHF. CDR3 DNA sequence: TGTGCCAGCAGCTTAGTGGGCGCTCAGCCCCAGCATTTT. V is TRBV7-2 and J is TRBJ1-5; D is unresolved. This CDR3 is built from 13 residues. Germline CDR1 is SGHTA and CDR2 is FQGNSA. V was clipped by 1 base and J by 6 bases, with 7 bases between them.

As DNA, the CDR3 is TGTGCCAGCAGCCCGAGGACTAGTTTAGAGGTTACGCAGTATTTT. This gives the protein CASSPRTSLEVTQYF. This rearrangement joins TRBV7-9 to TRBJ2-3, with 7 bases matching TRBD2. Trimming removed 5 bases from V and 8 bases from J; junction bases left unmatched: 13. The CDR3 consists of 15 residues. Germline CDR1 and CDR2: SEHNR and FQNEAQ (reference sequence).

The chain's CDR3 is CASSLVHQGRAPRGGYTF. The CDR3 bases are TGTGCCAGCAGCTTAGTACATCAGGGGAGGGCACCGAGGGGTGGCTACACCTTC. The V call is TRBV7-8, the J call TRBJ1-2, with D tentatively TRBD1 (6 bases). Trimming removed 1 base at V and 7 bases at J, with 25 bases between. CDR3 size: 18 residues. Germline CDR1 is SGHVS and CDR2 is FQNEAQ.

The chain uses TRBV20-1 and TRBJ2-3, with unresolved D. From germline, CDR1 is DFQATT and CDR2 SNEGSKA (reference sequence). The CDR3 length is 11 residues. The ends were cut back, 3 bases at V and 3 bases at J, with 4 bases in the middle. The CDR3 DNA is TGCAGTGCTAGCAGAACAGATACGCAGTATTTT. The encoded protein is CSASRTDTQYF.

The CDR3 spells CASSLTGNTEAFF. The CDR3 DNA reads as TGTGCCAGCAGCTTGACAGGGAACACTGAAGCTTTCTTT. The chain combines TRBV7-2 with TRBJ1-1, with D perhaps matching TRBD1 (6 bases). The germline V gene has CDR1 SGHTA and CDR2 FQGNSA. Trimming took off 3 bases at V and 1 base at J, with 6 bases between the two ends. The CDR3 length is 13 residues.

This rearrangement joins TRBV9 to TRBJ2-1; D remains unclear. CDR3 length: 13 amino acids. The germline V gene has CDR1 SGDLS and CDR2 YYNGEE. Trimming pared 1 base from V and 7 bases from J, leaving 9 bases between. The CDR3 DNA is TGTGCCAGCAGCGTACTAGAGCAAAATGAGCAGTTCTTC. Its translation: CASSVLEQNEQFF.

This chain uses TRBV5-1 with TRBJ2-1; perhaps TRBD1 as D (6 bases). The V end lost 3 bases, the J end lost 0 bases, and 13 bases lay between the germline ends. Per germline, CDR1 SGHRS and CDR2 YFSETQ. The CDR3 is 16 residues long. The CDR3 DNA sequence: TGCGCCAGCAGCTGGCGACAGGCCAGCTCCTACAATGAGCAGTTCTTC. Translated: CASSWRQASSYNEQFF.

The CDR3 spells CASSPDGVYGYTF. CDR3 DNA sequence: TGTGCCAGCAGCCCGGACGGGGTCTATGGCTACACCTTC. V and J are TRBV28 and TRBJ1-2; D uncertain. Trimming removed 6 bases at V and 4 bases at J, with 12 bases between. Germline assignment: CDR1 MDHEN and CDR2 SYDVKM. CDR3 length equals 13 residues.

The rearrangement joins TRBV11-2 to TRBJ2-7; 9 bases fit TRBD1. V was pared by 4 bases and J by 1 base, with 5 bases of the junction left unmatched. The germline V gene has CDR1 SGHAT and CDR2 FQNNGV. The CDR3 totals 15 residues. The CDR3 region is CASSYAGTGSYEQYF. The CDR3 nucleotides read TGTGCCAGCAGCTATGCCGGGACAGGGTCCTACGAGCAGTACTTC. The entire variable domain, with the rest obtained from reference TRBV11-2 and TRBJ2-7, is as follows: EAGVAQSPRYKIIEKRQSVAFWCNPISGHATLYWYQQILGQGPKLLIQFQNNGVVDDSQLPKDRFSAERLKGVDSTLKIQPAKLEDSAVYLCASSYAGTGSYEQYFGPGTRLTVT.

The chain has TRBV7-9 and TRBJ1-2; D is perhaps TRBD1 (5 bases). V gave up 1 base and J gave up 8 bases, with 11 bases separating them. Germline lookup yields CDR1 SEHNR and CDR2 FQNEAQ (reference sequence). The CDR3 covers 13 residues. The CDR3 DNA sequence: TGTGCCAGCAGCTTAGTAGACAGTCAAGGCTACACCTTC. This sequence encodes CASSLVDSQGYTF.